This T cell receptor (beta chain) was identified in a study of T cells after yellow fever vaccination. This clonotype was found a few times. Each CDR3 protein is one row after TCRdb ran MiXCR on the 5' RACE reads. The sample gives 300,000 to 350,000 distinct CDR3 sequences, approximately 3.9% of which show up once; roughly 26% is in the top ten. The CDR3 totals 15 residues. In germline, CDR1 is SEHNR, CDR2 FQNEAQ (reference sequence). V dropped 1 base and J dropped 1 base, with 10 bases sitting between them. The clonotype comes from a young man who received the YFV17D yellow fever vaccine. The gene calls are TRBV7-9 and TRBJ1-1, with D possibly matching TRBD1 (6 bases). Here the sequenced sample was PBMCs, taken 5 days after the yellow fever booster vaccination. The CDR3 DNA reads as TGTGCCAGCAGCTTAGTAGTCAGGGGGAACACTGAAGCTTTCTTT. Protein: CASSLVVRGNTEAFF.